The source of this T cell receptor beta chain is a study of identical twins. TCRdb called the 5' RACE reads again in MiXCR, with one record for every CDR3 protein. The sample shows 210,000 or so distinct CDR3 sequences, approximately 15% of them seen only once. Healthy Caucasians provided all donations. Germline CDR1 is MNHNS and CDR2 is SASEGT. This CDR3 has 13 amino acids. V lost 7 bases to trimming and J lost 6 bases; unmatched junction nucleotides: 5. In addition, the sample was reused for a study of T cells expressing NK-cell markers. That study adds: It was sorted CD3+CD56+NKG2C+, CD3+CD56+NKG2C- and CD3+CD56-NKG2C+ T cells that supplied the TCR beta repertoires. Sorting was restricted to alpha-beta TCR T cells by an anti-gamma-delta TCR antibody in several experiments.

This chain connects TRBV6-1 to TRBJ2-7; TRBD2 matches 11 bases. Sequences were obtained from CD8+ T cells sorted from blood. The receptor was isolated from a woman between 18 and 30 years old in good health. The CDR3 DNA reads as TGTGCCAGCAATCTAGCGGGAGGCACCGAGCAGTACTTC. Amino acids: CASNLAGGTEQYF.